This TCR beta chain derives from a study of OX40 agonist ivuxolimab in advanced cancers. Whole-study context: In this cohort, patients received ivuxolimab, an agonistic anti-OX40 (CD134) antibody. Findings and limits, study-wide: At 0.1 to 3.0 mg/kg, clonal expansion of CD4+ and CD8+ blood T cells had occurred by week 6. Not determined was the antigen specificity of the expanded peripheral T cells.

Trimming removed 0 bases from V and 1 base from J, with 7 bases in between. This CDR3 has 15 residues. The germline V gene encodes CDR1 SGHKS and CDR2 YYEKEE (reference sequence). A word on this clone: What it recognizes is unknown.

Exclusion of a patient followed from autoimmune disease history or systemic immunosuppression. The data were produced by immunoSEQ multiplex PCR, yet TCRdb's version contains in-frame clones alone and is incomplete. The sample includes some 55,000 clones, roughly 79% seen only once; the top ten take under 3%. This TCR was sampled from an adult with an advanced solid tumor such as melanoma, head and neck, liver or kidney cancer. Sequenced here: CD4+ or CD8+ T cells sorted from blood, sampled in a trial of the OX40 agonist ivuxolimab. The chain is built from TRBV5-5 and TRBJ2-2; no firm D call. The CDR3 loop is CASSLDWGNTGELFF. The DNA of the CDR3 is TGTGCCAGCAGCTTGGACTGGGGGAACACCGGGGAGCTGTTTTTT.